The TCR beta chain under discussion was sequenced for a study of blood T cell repertoires in COVID-19. In the study overall: PBMCs, B-cell-depleted T cells, or T cells were the source of the cDNA or gDNA that made up the material.

TCRdb keeps only in-frame clones here, not all; method: immunoSEQ multiplex PCR. The table shows about 90,000 clones, with 88% occurring only once. The CDR3 runs to 14 residues. Germline CDR1 and CDR2: MDHEN and SYDVKM. The J segment lost 7 bases and the V segment lost 3 bases, leaving 5 bases of the junction unmatched. J is TRBJ1-4 and V is TRBV28, with 7 positions matching TRBD1. This TCR derives from a man between 60 and 70 years old with acute or convalescent COVID-19. Sequencing was performed on peripheral blood. CDR3 sequence: CASSFTGVTEKLFF. The DNA of the CDR3 is TGTGCCAGCAGTTTCACAGGGGTAACTGAAAAACTGTTTTTT.